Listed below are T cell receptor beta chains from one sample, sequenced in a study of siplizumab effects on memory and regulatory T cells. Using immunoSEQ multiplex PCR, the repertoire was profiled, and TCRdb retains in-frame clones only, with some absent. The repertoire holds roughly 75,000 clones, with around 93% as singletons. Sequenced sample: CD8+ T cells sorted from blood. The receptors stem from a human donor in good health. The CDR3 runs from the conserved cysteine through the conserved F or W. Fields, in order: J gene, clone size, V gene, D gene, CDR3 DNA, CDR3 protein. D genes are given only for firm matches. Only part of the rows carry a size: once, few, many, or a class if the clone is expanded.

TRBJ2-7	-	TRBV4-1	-	TGCGCCAGCAGCCAAGAATCATCTAGAATTTACTACGAGCAGTACTTC	CASSQESSRIYYEQYF
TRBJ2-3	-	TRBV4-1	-	TGCGCCAGCAGCCCACGGCTAGAACCCTATACGCAGTATTTT	CASSPRLEPYTQYF
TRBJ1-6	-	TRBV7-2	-	TGTGCCAGCAGCCCCGGGGTCACCCTCCACTTT	CASSPGVTLHF
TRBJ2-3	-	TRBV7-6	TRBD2	TGTGCCAGCAGCTTGACGGGGGGTACAGATACGCAGTATTTT	CASSLTGGTDTQYF
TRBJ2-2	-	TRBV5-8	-	TGTGCCAGCAGCTTGGATGCCGCGGGGTTCGGCGGGGAGCTGTTTTTT	CASSLDAAGFGGELFF
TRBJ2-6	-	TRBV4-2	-	TGTGCCAGCAGCCAAGATTTAGGGGCGGGGGCCAACGTCCTGACTTTC	CASSQDLGAGANVLTF
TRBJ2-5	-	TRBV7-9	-	TGTGCCAGCAGCTTCGCTCGGGGGCGAGAGACCCAGTACTTC	CASSFARGRETQYF
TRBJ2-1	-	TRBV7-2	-	TGTGCCAGCAGCTTCGACAGCTACAATGAGCAGTTCTTC	CASSFDSYNEQFF
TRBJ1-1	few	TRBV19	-	TGTGCCAGTAGTATAACCACGAACACTGAAGCTTTCTTT	CASSITTNTEAFF
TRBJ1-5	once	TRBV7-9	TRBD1	TGTGCCAGCAGCTTAGCGCTAGGACAGGGGGTTTATAGCAATCAGCCCCAGCATTTT	CASSLALGQGVYSNQPQHF
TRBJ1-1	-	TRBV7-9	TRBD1	TGTGCCAGCAGCTCTACCCGGGGGCCAGGGGGGCCTGAAGCTTTCTTT	CASSSTRGPGGPEAFF
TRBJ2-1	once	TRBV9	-	TGTGCCAGCAGTGCCCGGGCCGACAATGAGCAGTTCTTC	CASSARADNEQFF
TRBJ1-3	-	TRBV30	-	TGTGCCTGGAGTGCGCAGAGAAACACCATATATTTT	CAWSAQRNTIYF
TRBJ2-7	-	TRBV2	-	TGTGCCAGCCCCCAAACTCGCGAGCAGTACTTC	CASPQTREQYF
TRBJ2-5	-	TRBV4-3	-	TGCGCCAGCAGCCTGCGTTTAGGGGACCAAGAGACCCAGTACTTC	CASSLRLGDQETQYF
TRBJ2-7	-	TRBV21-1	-	TGTGCCAGCAGCAAAGTACAGGGGTTACCCTACGAGCAGTACTTC	CASSKVQGLPYEQYF
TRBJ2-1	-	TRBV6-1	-	TGTGCCAGCAGCGGCGGACGGAATGAGCAGTTCTTC	CASSGGRNEQFF
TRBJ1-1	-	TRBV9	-	TGTGCCAGCAGCGCCGGACCGGTGGACACTGAAGCTTTCTTT	CASSAGPVDTEAFF
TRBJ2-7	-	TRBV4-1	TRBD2	TGCGCCAGCAGCCAAGATCACGGGGGGGCGTACGAGCAGTACTTC	CASSQDHGGAYEQYF
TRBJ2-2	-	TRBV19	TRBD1	TGTGCCAGTATTGGGACAGGGGTGAACACCGGGGAGCTGTTTTTT	CASIGTGVNTGELFF
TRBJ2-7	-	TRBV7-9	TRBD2	TGTGCCAGCAGCCCGGAGCGGGGGGAGGGGTACGAGCAGTACTTC	CASSPERGEGYEQYF
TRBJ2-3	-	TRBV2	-	TGTGCCAGCAGATATGGAGATACGCAGTATTTT	CASRYGDTQYF
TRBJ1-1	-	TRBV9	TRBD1	TGTGCCAGCAGCGTAGGGGACAGCACTGAAGCTTTCTTT	CASSVGDSTEAFF
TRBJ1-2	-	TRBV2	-	TGTGCCAGCAGTGAGACAGGAACCAGGGATGGGGGCTACACCTTC	CASSETGTRDGGYTF
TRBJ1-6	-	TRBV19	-	TGTGCCAGCAACGCCGGGACATATAATTCACCCCTCCACTTT	CASNAGTYNSPLHF
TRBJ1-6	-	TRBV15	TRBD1	TGTGCCACCAGCTCCCCCGGACAGGGGAATTCACCCCTCCACTTT	CATSSPGQGNSPLHF
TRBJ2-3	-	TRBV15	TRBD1	TGTGCCACCAGCACAGACAGGGAAGGCACAGATACGCAGTATTTT	CATSTDREGTDTQYF
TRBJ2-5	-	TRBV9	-	TGTGCCAGCAGCCCGACGGGCAGGGGGAGGGAGACCCAGTACTTC	CASSPTGRGRETQYF
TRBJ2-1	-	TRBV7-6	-	TGTGCCAGCAGCTTAATTCTCAATGAGCAGTTCTTC	CASSLILNEQFF
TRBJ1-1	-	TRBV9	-	TGTGCCAGCAGCGGTTGGCAGAACACTGAAGCTTTCTTT	CASSGWQNTEAFF
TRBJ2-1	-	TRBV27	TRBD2	TGTGCCAGCATCATAAGCGGGGCCTCCTACAATGAGCAGTTCTTC	CASIISGASYNEQFF
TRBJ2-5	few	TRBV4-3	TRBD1	TGCGCCAGCAGCCAGGCCAAGACAGGGTGGGAGACCCAGTACTTC	CASSQAKTGWETQYF
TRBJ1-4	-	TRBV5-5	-	TGTGCCAGCAGCTTGTACCAGGATGAAAAACTGTTTTTT	CASSLYQDEKLFF
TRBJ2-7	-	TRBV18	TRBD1	TGTGCCAGCTCACCGGAAACCGGGACAGGGAGGTACGAGCAGTACTTC	CASSPETGTGRYEQYF
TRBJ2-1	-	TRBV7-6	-	TGTGCCAGCAGCTTGTGGGGGGCCAGCTCCTACAATGAGCAGTTCTTC	CASSLWGASSYNEQFF
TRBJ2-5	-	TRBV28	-	TGTGCCAGCAGCCCACGTGGGTTGGAAGGAGAGACCCAGTACTTC	CASSPRGLEGETQYF
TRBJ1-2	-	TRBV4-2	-	TGTGCCAGCAGCCAAGATCGAATAGCCTATGGCTACACCTTC	CASSQDRIAYGYTF
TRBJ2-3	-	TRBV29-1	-	TGCAGCGTGACCGGGACTCTCGCCAGCACAGATACGCAGTATTTT	CSVTGTLASTDTQYF
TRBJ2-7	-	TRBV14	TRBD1	TGTGCCAGCAGCCACCGGGACAGTACCTACGAGCAGTACTTC	CASSHRDSTYEQYF
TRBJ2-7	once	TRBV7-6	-	TGTGCCAGCAGCTTAGCAGAAGGACAGTTCCTTTACGAGCAGTACTTC	CASSLAEGQFLYEQYF
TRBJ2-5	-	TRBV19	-	TGTGCCAGTAGTATAGGTGAGGGAGAGACCCAGTACTTC	CASSIGEGETQYF
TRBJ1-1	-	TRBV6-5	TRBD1	TGTGCCAGCACCCTCACCGGGACAGCGAACACTGAAGCTTTCTTT	CASTLTGTANTEAFF
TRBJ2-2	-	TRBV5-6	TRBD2	TGTGCCAGCAGCTTTCCCATAGCGGGGGGGCGGATCACCGGGGAGCTGTTTTTT	CASSFPIAGGRITGELFF
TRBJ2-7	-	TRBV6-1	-	TGTGCCAGCAAAGGGCAGAGCTCCTACGAGCAGTACTTC	CASKGQSSYEQYF
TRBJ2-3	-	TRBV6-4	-	TGTGCCAGCAGTGAAGGCAATCCCACAGATACGCAGTATTTT	CASSEGNPTDTQYF
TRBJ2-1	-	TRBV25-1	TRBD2	TGTGCCAGCATACTAGCGGGGGGGAATGAGCAGTTCTTC	CASILAGGNEQFF
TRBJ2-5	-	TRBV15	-	TGTGCCACCAGCAGAGATCGCGGCTTGCAAGAGACCCAGTACTTC	CATSRDRGLQETQYF
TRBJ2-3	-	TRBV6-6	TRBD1	TGTGCCAGCAGTTCGGACAGGGGCTTTTCTGATACGCAGTATTTT	CASSSDRGFSDTQYF
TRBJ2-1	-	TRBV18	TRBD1	TGTGCCAGCTCACCAGCTAGCAGGGGGTACAATGAGCAGTTCTTC	CASSPASRGYNEQFF
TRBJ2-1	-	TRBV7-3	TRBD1	TGTGCCAGCAGCTTAGGACAGGGAACTCACAATGAGCAGTTCTTC	CASSLGQGTHNEQFF
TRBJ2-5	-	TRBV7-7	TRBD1	TGTGCCAGCAGACCCAGGACAGGGAGTGAGACCCAGTACTTC	CASRPRTGSETQYF
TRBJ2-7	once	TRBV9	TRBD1	TGTGCCAGCAGCCTAGGACAGGATAAAAGCTCCTACGAGCAGTACTTC	CASSLGQDKSSYEQYF
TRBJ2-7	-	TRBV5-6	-	TGTGCCAGCAGTTCAGGGGAGCAGTACTTC	CASSSGEQYF